This T cell receptor beta chain came from a study of blood T cells in healthy people across ages (dated by TCRdb to 2014 to 2015). Describing the broader study: In model experiments, template switching captured roughly one uniquely barcoded TCR beta cDNA molecule for every two T cells. The study measured age-related changes in TCR beta repertoire diversity using deep sequencing normalized with unique cDNA molecular identifiers. For two donors (one aged 18 to 30 and one aged 80 or older), the study analyzed two additional independent replicas of 1 million unique cDNA reads from the same blood draw. Donors were grouped into four age groups: young (average roughly 17 years), middle-aged (39), aged (62) and long-lived (approximately 75). To avoid experimental bias, donors of different ages were spread randomly across the sequencing lanes. General conclusions and limits of the study: Because donor CMV infection status was unknown, age-related changes in expanded clonotypes were potentially confounded. Observed TCR beta diversity correlated strongly with the percentage of naive T cells measured by flow cytometry. Compared with the aged group, the long-lived group had more naive CD4+ T cells, fewer expanded clones and increased TCR diversity, suggesting age selection. Observed TCR beta diversity per million T cells fell roughly linearly with age, and a significant reduction was already apparent by age around 40. Conclusive comparison of naive and antigen-experienced compartments was prevented by the profiling of bulk unsorted PBMCs. Total diversity estimates from one million sequenced T cells were considered lower bounds and underestimates.

This clonotype has at least ten counts. No antigen is known for it. Base qualities are not provided; no much larger clone lies one nucleotide away. Systemically healthy Caucasian individuals from Russia, some 36 in total and aged about 6 to 100 years, were included as donors. Each donor gave ten milliliters of peripheral blood, collected into EDTA-treated Vacutainer tubes. PBMCs were isolated by Ficoll-Paque density-gradient centrifugation, with at least 7 million obtained per sample. Trizol reagent was used to extract total RNA from the PBMCs, yielding at least 6 micrograms per sample. For every donor, an aliquot of PBMCs went through flow cytometry to measure the percentages of naive CD45RAhigh/CD27high T cells. The germline V gene provides CDR1 MDHEN and CDR2 SYDVKM. V is reduced by 4 bases and J by 6 bases, leaving a spacing of 16 bases between them. Including cysteine and phenylalanine, the CDR3 has 14 amino acids. Only the CDR3 DNA stays, 42 bases, in frame from base 1.

Library construction relied on 5' RACE. The listed sequencing device is Illumina HiSeq 2500. A second PCR of roughly 7 to 11 cycles was performed with a sample-barcoded 5' primer and a J-beta primer mix. A template-switch 5' adaptor carrying 12 random nucleotides introduced a unique molecular identifier onto each TCR beta cDNA molecule. Each sample yielded at least 3 million CDR3-containing paired-end reads. First-strand cDNA synthesis was performed from all RNA using the Mint cDNA synthesis kit, with priming by a TRBC-specific oligonucleotide. Following uracil-DNA glycosylase treatment, all cDNA underwent a first 18-cycle PCR with the universal primers M1SS and BC2_uni_R. From the authors' description of their analysis: Normalization of each sample was performed by random selection of 1 million high-quality reads, each carrying a distinct molecular identifier. Instead of being binned into consensus sequences, reads with shared molecular identifiers were discarded. MiTCR, with a Q25 quality threshold and the strictest error-elimination algorithm, was used for CDR3 identification, clonotype clustering and error correction. A nonparametric unseen species model with Euler transformation was used to estimate a lower bound on total TCR beta diversity. Using fastp trimming at Q25 and MiXCR clonotype assembly, TCRdb reanalyzed the public sequencing data and kept in-frame beta chains. CDR3 protein sequences are deduplicated, and each keeps its most common genes and DNA. TCRdb, not the original authors, processed these V and J calls. This sample holds about 640,000 distinct CDR3 sequences; about 30% were observed only once. The top ten clonotypes cover less than 20% of the sample.

In this chain, TRBV28 is recombined with TRBJ2-7, and possibly TRBD2, on 5 matching bases. The receptor's source is a woman older than 75 in good health. Sequenced sample: blood. The DNA sequence is given as TGTGCCAGCAGTTCAACCCCCCCGGGGAGCGAGCAGTACTTC. This is translated as CASSSTPPGSEQYF.